The TCR beta chain described here comes from a study of shared clonotypes between healthy human individuals. The CDR3 covers 16 residues. Germline loops: CDR1 SGHAT, CDR2 FQNNGV. J gave up 4 bases and V 5 bases, and 11 bases lay outside the gene matches. Roughly 200 ng DNA, around 30,000 T cell genomes, went into each sorted-subset replicate PCR. Assay used: immunoSEQ multiplex PCR; TCRdb lists only in-frame clones, some missing. The table shows about 680,000 clones, with approximately 79% occurring only once. Note on this clone: Its cognate antigen is unknown.

Broader study findings: Only blood was sampled; tissue repertoires likely differ.

This chain links TRBV11-2 with TRBJ2-5; 9 positions match TRBD1. The sample comprised memory CD4+ T cells sorted from blood. Subset in this sample: CD45RA-negative fraction. This TCR came from a woman under 40 in good health. DNA of the CDR3: TGTGCCAGCAGCCTCTCGTTACAGGGGGCTTTAGAGACCCAGTACTTC. Protein: CASSLSLQGALETQYF.